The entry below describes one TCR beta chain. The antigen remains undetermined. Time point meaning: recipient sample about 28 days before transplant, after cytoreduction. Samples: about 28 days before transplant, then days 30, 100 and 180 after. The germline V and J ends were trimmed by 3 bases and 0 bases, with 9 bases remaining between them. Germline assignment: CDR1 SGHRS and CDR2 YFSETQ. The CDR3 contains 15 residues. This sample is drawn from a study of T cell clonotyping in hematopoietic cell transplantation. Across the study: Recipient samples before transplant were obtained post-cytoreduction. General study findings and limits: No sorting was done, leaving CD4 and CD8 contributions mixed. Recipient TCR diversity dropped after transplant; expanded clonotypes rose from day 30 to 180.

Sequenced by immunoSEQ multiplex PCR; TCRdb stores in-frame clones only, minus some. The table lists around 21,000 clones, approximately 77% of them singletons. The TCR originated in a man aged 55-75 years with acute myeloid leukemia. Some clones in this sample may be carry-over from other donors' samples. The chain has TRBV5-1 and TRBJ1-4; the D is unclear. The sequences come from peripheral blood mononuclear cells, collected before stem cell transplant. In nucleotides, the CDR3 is TGCGCCAGCAGCTGGAATACTGCAACTAATGAAAAACTGTTTTTT. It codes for CASSWNTATNEKLFF.